This TCR beta chain came from a study of cytomegalovirus exposure and HLA in healthy donors. Only in-frame clones appear in the TCRdb table, and some are missing; sequencing was by immunoSEQ multiplex PCR. The table lists some 250,000 clones, approximately 84% of them singletons. Findings and limits, study-wide: Cytomegalovirus status was reportedly diagnosed by the classifier with high sensitivity and specificity. The tendency of first-cohort TCR clusters to co-occur in the 90 to 150 validation repertoires emerged from a later analysis.

This clone was counted once. Its target is unknown. The CDR3 loop spans 15 amino acids. Germline lookup yields CDR1 SGHRS and CDR2 YFSETQ. The V segment lost 3 bases and the J segment 6 bases; nucleotides outside the gene matches: 9. The sequenced sample consisted of PBMCs. V gene TRBV5-1 combines with J gene TRBJ2-7, with TRBD1 matching 10 bases. The TCR sequence derives from a young woman in good health and CMV-seropositive. This CDR3 is CASSWWPGQGGEQYF. For the CDR3, the DNA is TGCGCCAGCAGCTGGTGGCCCGGACAGGGGGGCGAGCAGTACTTC.